This passage covers 27 T cell receptor beta chains from one sample sequenced in a study of human T cells and chemical hapten exposure. Each CDR3 protein gets one entry after TCRdb re-called the RACE reads with MiXCR. The sample includes under 130,000 distinct CDR3 sequences, 11% of them seen just once. Time point given: patch test 1, 2 weeks after DPC sensitization. This sample's treatment: therapeutic diphenylcyclopropenone sensitization with weekly scalp DPC. Specimen: whole blood, collected in connection with sensitization to the hapten diphenylcyclopropenone (DPC). The receptors were gathered from a woman in her 40s with alopecia areata. Some clones in this sample may be carry-over from other donors' samples.

The chain combines TRBV2 with TRBJ2-7; TRBD2 aligns across 8 bases. Trimming at V came to 8 bases and at J to 0 bases, leaving 3 bases not matched to a gene. CDR1 and CDR2 (germline): SNHLY, FYNNEI. CDR3 size: 13 residues. The CDR3 loop reads CASQRGHSYEQYF. CDR3 bases: TGTGCCAGCCAGCGGGGGCACTCCTACGAGCAGTACTTC.

This clonotype was recorded many times. V usage is TRBV20-1 and J usage is TRBJ2-1, with TRBD2 matching over 8 bases. Germline-derived CDR1 and CDR2 are DFQATT and SNEGSKA (reference sequence). The length of the CDR3 is 12 residues. Trimming cost V 8 bases and J 4 bases; bases outside gene matches: 4. Written as DNA, the CDR3 is TGCAGTCTTACTAGCGGATACAATGAGCAGTTCTTC. It translates to CSLTSGYNEQFF.

The table lists this clonotype with many counts. The chain combines TRBV29-1 with TRBJ2-7; D is ambiguous. Per the germline V gene, CDR1 is SQVTM and CDR2 is ANQGSEA. V lost 4 bases and J lost 0, with 7 bases in between. This CDR3 has 12 amino acids. CDR3 in amino acids: CSVGSRSYEQYF. The CDR3 region has the DNA TGCAGCGTTGGCTCTCGCTCCTACGAGCAGTACTTC.

The gene calls are TRBV4-1 and TRBJ2-1; TRBD1 matches at 7 bases. V lost 6 bases and J lost 7; bases outside the gene matches: 9. The length of the CDR3 is 14 residues. The germline V gene has CDR1 MGHRA and CDR2 YSYEKL. In nucleotides, the CDR3 is TGCGCCAGCAGTCAGGTTACAGGGGTTAATGAGCAGTTCTTC. Translated: CASSQVTGVNEQFF.

This chain uses TRBV11-2 with TRBJ2-2, with D unresolved. V dropped 2 bases and J dropped 6 bases, with 10 bases sitting between them. CDR3 length: 14 residues. The germline V gene has CDR1 SGHAT and CDR2 FQNNGV. CDR3 residues: CASSLIVSSGELFF. CDR3 nucleotide sequence: TGTGCCAGCAGCTTAATCGTAAGCTCCGGGGAGCTGTTTTTT.

CDR3 sequence reads: CASSPSSAGFGQPQHF. Here the CDR3 DNA reads TGTGCCAGCTCACCATCAAGTGCCGGTTTCGGACAGCCCCAGCATTTT. The V call is TRBV18, the J call TRBJ1-5; D is ambiguous. The V gene's germline CDR1 is KGHSH and CDR2 LQKENI. The CDR3 extends over 16 amino acids. Trimming shortened V by 2 bases and J by 7 bases, and 18 bases separated the two germline ends.

This clonotype has just one count. The CDR3 coding sequence is TGTGCCAGCAGTACCAGACTAGCGCGATCCTACAATGAGCAGTTCTTC. It yields the protein CASSTRLARSYNEQFF. The V and J genes are TRBV28 and TRBJ2-1; TRBD2 matches at 8 bases. This CDR3 spans 16 amino acids. V gave up 5 bases and J gave up 1 base; unmatched junction bases: 7. Germline CDR1 reads MDHEN; CDR2 reads SYDVKM.

This clonotype was recorded at least ten times. V usage is TRBV19 and J usage is TRBJ2-3, with a weak D call TRBD1 (6 bases). The V gene lost 6 bases and the J gene lost 0 bases, with 13 bases spanning the gap. Germline V gene lookup returns CDR1 LNHDA and CDR2 SQIVND (reference sequence). The CDR3 extends over 15 amino acids. The CDR3 DNA is TGTGCCAGTAGCAAGGGACAAATTAGCACAGATACGCAGTATTTT. Residues: CASSKGQISTDTQYF.

This clonotype was recorded many times. The gene calls are TRBV14 and TRBJ1-3; tentatively, D is TRBD1 (5 bases). V was shortened by 0 bases and J by 8 bases, with 14 bases between the two germline ends. The germline V gene encodes CDR1 SGHDN and CDR2 FVKESK. CDR3 length: 15 amino acids. CDR3 bases: TGTGCCAGCAGCCAAGAGAGGGCAGGGCTCGACACCATATATTTT. This codes for CASSQERAGLDTIYF.

This clonotype has more than one count but fewer than ten. The genes are TRBV29-1 and TRBJ2-2; D is undetermined. In germline, CDR1 is SQVTM, CDR2 ANQGSEA. Trimming pared 3 bases from V and 6 bases from J, leaving 11 bases between. CDR3 length equals 13 residues. DNA of the CDR3: TGCAGCGTTGATTTGGCGCGGTCCGGGGAGCTGTTTTTT. Amino acids: CSVDLARSGELFF.

The chain is built from TRBV10-3 and TRBJ1-1; D call uncertain. CDR3 length: 16 amino acids. CDR1 and CDR2 from the germline V gene are ENHRY and SYGVKD. V gave up 3 bases and J gave up 4 bases, with 18 bases separating them. CDR3 sequence (DNA): TGTGCCATCAGTGATTTGCCAGGCCCTGAGGGCACTGAAGCTTTCTTT. It codes for CAISDLPGPEGTEAFF.

This clonotype occurred a few times. This chain connects TRBV29-1 to TRBJ1-1; D is unresolved. V dropped 4 bases and J dropped 0 bases, with 9 bases sitting between them. Germline V gene sequence: CDR1 SQVTM, CDR2 ANQGSEA. There are 13 residues in the CDR3. CDR3: CSVGPYMNTEAFF. The DNA for the CDR3 is TGCAGCGTTGGCCCGTACATGAACACTGAAGCTTTCTTT.

Points on this clonotype: One base away lies a much larger clone, so this may be a sequencing read error. V and J are TRBV20-1 and TRBJ1-6; D may be TRBD1 (6 bases). CDR1 is DFQATT and CDR2 is SNEGSKA in the germline V gene (reference sequence). The CDR3 is 15 amino acids. CDR3 DNA sequence: TGCAGTGCCCCAGGGGTGGCACGTGATAATTCACACCTCCACTTT. Amino acid sequence: CSAPGVARDNSHLHF.

The rearrangement uses TRBV7-9 and TRBJ1-5; 9 bases fit TRBD1. CDR3 length: 16 amino acids. Germline V CDR1 and CDR2: SEHNR, FQNEAQ (reference sequence). The J segment lost 6 bases and the V segment lost 5 bases, leaving 11 bases of the junction unmatched. The CDR3 sequence: CASSHTGTGLGQPQHF. The CDR3 DNA reads TGTGCCAGCAGCCACACCGGGACAGGGCTTGGTCAGCCCCAGCATTTT.

This clonotype was seen many times. The chain joins TRBV20-1 to TRBJ1-5; the D gene is possibly TRBD1 (5 bases). Trimming stripped 7 bases from V and 2 bases from J, with 9 bases between. The length of the CDR3 is 12 residues. Looked up from germline, CDR1 is DFQATT and CDR2 is SNEGSKA (reference sequence). CDR3 nucleotides: TGCAGTGTCCTCAGGGGCAATCAGCCCCAGCATTTT. Translated: CSVLRGNQPQHF.

This clonotype showed up many times. The DNA of the CDR3 is TGTGCCAGCAGCAAGACTAGCAGAGGCACCGGGGAGCTGTTTTTT. Protein product: CASSKTSRGTGELFF. V is TRBV2 and J is TRBJ2-2; 7 bases line up with TRBD2. Trimming at V came to 6 bases and at J to 4 bases, leaving 8 bases not matched to a gene. The germline CDR1 and CDR2 sequences are SNHLY and FYNNEI. CDR3 size: 15 residues.

The rearrangement uses TRBV29-1 and TRBJ2-7, with TRBD1 matching 7 bases. The J segment lost 4 bases and the V segment lost 4 bases, leaving 7 bases of the junction unmatched. CDR3 size: 13 residues. The germline gives CDR1 SQVTM, CDR2 ANQGSEA. The CDR3: CSVARTGTYEQYF. In nucleotides, the CDR3 is TGCAGCGTTGCTAGGACAGGAACTTACGAGCAGTACTTC.

This clonotype showed up many times. The chain is built from TRBV29-1 and TRBJ2-7; 7 bases are shared with TRBD2. The CDR3 has 13 residues. Germline V CDR1 and CDR2: SQVTM, ANQGSEA. V dropped 0 bases and J dropped 3; count of bases not matched to a gene: 2. CDR3 DNA: TGCAGCGTTGAAGATCCGGGGGGCTACGAGCAGTACTTC. It translates to CSVEDPGGYEQYF.

The V call is TRBV21-1, the J call TRBJ1-5; TRBD1 is the table's D call, not checked against the DNA. TRBV21-1 is an annotated pseudogene. The length of the CDR3 is 16 residues. The DNA for the CDR3 is TGTGCCAGCAGCAGGGACAGGGGGAATCGCAATCAGCCCCAGCATTTT. The encoded protein is CASSRDRGNRNQPQHF.

This clonotype was observed at least ten times. The rearrangement uses TRBV13 and TRBJ2-5; 11 bases map to TRBD1. Germline V gene data show CDR1 as PRHDT and CDR2 as FYEKMQ (reference sequence). The length of the CDR3 is 15 residues. V lost 5 bases, J lost 4 bases, and 6 bases stayed unmatched. The CDR3 loop reads CASSDSGQGAETQYF. The DNA for the CDR3 is TGTGCCAGCAGCGATTCCGGACAGGGGGCAGAGACCCAGTACTTC.

The chain carries TRBV29-1 and TRBJ2-1; D is perhaps TRBD2 (6 bases). Trimming took 7 bases from V and 8 from J, leaving 15 bases between them. The CDR3 runs 12 residues. The germline V gene has CDR1 SQVTM and CDR2 ANQGSEA. In DNA, the CDR3 is TGCAGCGCTACGGTGGGGGGATATGAGCAGTTCTTC. It translates to CSATVGGYEQFF.

V gene TRBV3-2 combines with J gene TRBJ2-1; the table's D call of TRBD1 was not tested on the DNA. TRBV3-2 is a recognized pseudogene. The CDR3 has 18 amino acids. CDR3 loop: CASRSFPTAGQNYNEQFF. CDR3 sequence (DNA): TGTGCCAGCAGATCTTTTCCAACCGCAGGACAGAACTACAATGAGCAGTTCTTC.

This clonotype was observed a few times. The chain uses TRBV28 and TRBJ1-4; tentative D call: TRBD1 (5 bases). Germline CDR1 MDHEN, CDR2 SYDVKM. This CDR3 is 13 amino acids long. Trimming shortened V by 7 bases and J by 1 base, and 7 bases separated the two germline ends. The chain's CDR3 is CASTGQTNEKLFF. CDR3 DNA: TGTGCCAGCACAGGACAAACTAATGAAAAACTGTTTTTT.

V is TRBV11-3 and J is TRBJ2-2; D unclear. Germline CDR1 reads SGHNT; CDR2 reads YENEEA. This CDR3 has 12 residues. The V end lost 5 bases, the J end lost 6 bases, and 7 bases lay between the germline ends. The chain's CDR3 is CASSARPGELFF. The CDR3 nucleotides are TGTGCCAGCAGCGCCCGCCCCGGGGAGCTGTTTTTT. Combining the CDR3 with reference TRBV11-3 and TRBJ2-2 gives the whole variable domain EAGVVQSPRYKIIEKKQPVAFWCNPISGHNTLYWYLQNLGQGPELLIRYENEEAVDDSQLPKDRFSAERLKGVDSTLKIQPAELGDSAVYLCASSARPGELFFGEGSRLTVL.

The chain recombines TRBV6-5 with TRBJ2-4; 7 nucleotides line up with TRBD1. The ends lost 5 bases at V and 5 bases at J; junction bases unmatched: 6. Germline values: CDR1 MNHEY, CDR2 SVGAGI. This CDR3 has 14 residues. The CDR3 loop reads CASSPTGEQNIQYF. The CDR3 coding sequence is TGTGCCAGCAGTCCCACAGGGGAGCAAAACATTCAGTACTTC.

This clonotype has a count of ten or more. The chain combines TRBV7-3 with TRBJ2-5; 7 bases are a match to TRBD2. The J segment lost 0 bases and the V segment lost 5 bases, leaving 6 bases of the junction unmatched. Germline V CDR1 and CDR2: SGHTA, FQGTGA. The CDR3 has 15 amino acids. The CDR3 loop is CASSPGDYNQETQYF. The CDR3 DNA sequence: TGTGCCAGCAGCCCCGGGGACTATAACCAAGAGACCCAGTACTTC.

V usage is TRBV19 and J usage is TRBJ2-3, with 9 bases aligning to TRBD2. CDR1 LNHDA and CDR2 SQIVND come from the germline V gene (reference sequence). After removal of 1 base from V and 3 bases from J, the junction contained 2 bases not matched to a gene. The CDR3 covers 15 residues. The CDR3 protein is CASSIGGGATDTQYF. Written as DNA, the CDR3 is TGTGCCAGTAGTATAGGCGGGGGGGCGACAGATACGCAGTATTTT.